The 17 T cell receptor beta chains given below trace back to one sample, sequenced in a study of blood T cell repertoires in COVID-19. The assay was immunoSEQ multiplex PCR, and TCRdb's table has in-frame clones only and misses some. The sample has 300,000 to 400,000 clones, over 85% seen once. Material: PBMCs or T cells enriched from blood (not recorded which). The receptors come from a man aged 55 to 70 who had recovered from COVID-19.

The chain carries TRBV7-9 and TRBJ2-1; D perhaps matches TRBD1 (6 bases). Deletions cut 1 base from V and 0 bases from J, with 10 bases between. The CDR3 consists of 16 residues. Germline CDR1 reads SEHNR; CDR2 reads FQNEAQ (reference sequence). CDR3 nucleotide sequence: TGTGCCAGCAGCTTAGGGCCAGGGGCCTCCTACAATGAGCAGTTCTTC. This translates into CASSLGPGASYNEQFF.

The chain employs TRBV4-3 and TRBJ1-3, with no clear D. V dropped 2 bases and J dropped 0 bases, with 2 bases sitting between them. This CDR3 spans 13 amino acids. Germline lookup yields CDR1 LGHNA and CDR2 YSLEER. The CDR3 spells CASSQRSGNTIYF. Here the CDR3 DNA reads TGCGCCAGCAGCCAACGCTCTGGAAACACCATATATTTT.

The chain uses TRBV19 and TRBJ1-1; D not certain. The germline CDR1 and CDR2 sequences are LNHDA and SQIVND (reference sequence). The CDR3 has 14 residues. The V gene lost 0 bases and the J gene lost 10 bases, with 15 bases spanning the gap. The CDR3 reads CASSIDGGLSPAFF. CDR3 bases: TGTGCCAGTAGTATAGATGGAGGCTTGAGTCCAGCTTTCTTT. The entire variable domain, with the rest obtained from reference TRBV19 and TRBJ1-1, is as follows: DGGITQSPKYLFRKEGQNVTLSCEQNLNHDAMYWYRQDPGQGLRLIYYSQIVNDFQKGDIAEGYSVSREKKESFPLTVTSAQKNPTAFYLCASSIDGGLSPAFFGQGTRLTVV.

The J gene is TRBJ2-5, the V gene TRBV29-1, with D unresolved. The V end was cut by 4 bases, the J end by 7 bases, with 13 bases between. CDR1 SQVTM and CDR2 ANQGSEA come from the germline V gene. CDR3 length: 12 residues. Here the CDR3 reads CSVAEFSGTQYF. CDR3 sequence (DNA): TGCAGCGTTGCCGAGTTTAGTGGGACCCAGTACTTC.

The chain joins TRBV11-3 to TRBJ2-2, with 15 positions matching TRBD2. CDR1 SGHNT and CDR2 YENEEA come from the germline V gene. The CDR3 totals 18 residues. V was pared by 5 bases and J by 4 bases, with 8 bases of the junction left unmatched. CDR3 DNA sequence: TGTGCCAGCAGCCCAGGACTAGCGGGAGGGCAGGGCACCGGGGAGCTGTTTTTT. It is translated as CASSPGLAGGQGTGELFF.

This clone was observed once. V usage is TRBV29-1 and J usage is TRBJ2-1, with a tentative D call TRBD1 (7 bases). The CDR3 contains 12 residues. Trimming shortened V by 6 bases and J by 9 bases, and 15 bases separated the two germline ends. Germline V gene sequence: CDR1 SQVTM, CDR2 ANQGSEA. The DNA for the CDR3 is TGCAGCGTGATCCCAGGGGGAGGTGAGCAGTTCTTC. Translating it yields CSVIPGGGEQFF.

In DNA form, the CDR3 reads TGCGCCAGCAGCCTTCAGGGCAGGGGGCGCGGGGCTTTCTTT. Translation gives CASSLQGRGRGAFF. The V and J genes are TRBV4-1 and TRBJ1-1; 8 nucleotides align to TRBD1. CDR1 and CDR2 from the germline V gene are MGHRA and YSYEKL. The length of the CDR3 is 14 residues. Trimming removed 4 bases from V and 11 bases from J; junction bases left unmatched: 12.

This chain connects TRBV12-5 to TRBJ2-3; maybe TRBD1 (5 bases). This CDR3 is 16 amino acids long. V was shortened by 5 bases and J by 1 base, with 16 bases between the two germline ends. CDR1 LGHNT and CDR2 FRNRAP come from the germline V gene. The CDR3 region has the DNA TGTGCTAGTGGTCCCCTCGGCAGGGAAGGCACAGATACGCAGTATTTT. It specifies CASGPLGREGTDTQYF.

J is TRBJ1-1 and V is TRBV7-2; D remains unclear. The CDR3 length is 14 residues. The germline V gene encodes CDR1 SGHTA and CDR2 FQGNSA. The germline V and J ends were trimmed by 5 bases and 1 base, with 11 bases remaining between them. The DNA for the CDR3 is TGTGCCAGCAGCCACGGGTTGAGGAACACTGAAGCTTTCTTT. This sequence encodes CASSHGLRNTEAFF.

The chain links TRBV6-5 to TRBJ2-1, with 7 bases that match TRBD1. The ends lost 4 bases at V and 6 bases at J; junction bases unmatched: 3. There are 13 residues in the CDR3. Per the germline V gene, CDR1 is MNHEY and CDR2 is SVGAGI. The DNA of the CDR3 is TGTGCCAGCAGTTCGACAGGGCGCAATGAGCAGTTCTTC. It specifies CASSSTGRNEQFF.

This chain connects TRBV19 to TRBJ1-1; D may be TRBD1 (5 bases). Germline loops: CDR1 LNHDA, CDR2 SQIVND (reference sequence). With 0 bases removed from V and 11 bases from J, the gap between germline ends came to 16 bases. This CDR3 region has 14 residues. The CDR3 sequence: CASSIDFEGRNAFF. The DNA of the CDR3 is TGTGCCAGTAGTATAGATTTCGAGGGGAGGAACGCTTTCTTT.

V usage is TRBV27 and J usage is TRBJ2-7, with 7 bases matching TRBD1. V lost 5 bases, J lost 3 bases, and 10 bases stayed unmatched. Looked up from germline, CDR1 is MNHEY and CDR2 is SMNVEV (reference sequence). The CDR3 consists of 15 residues. The CDR3 here is CASSPRTGLVYEQYF. The CDR3 DNA sequence: TGTGCCAGCAGTCCCAGGACAGGTTTGGTCTACGAGCAGTACTTC.

The chain recombines TRBV2 with TRBJ2-3; D gene uncertain. CDR1 is SNHLY, CDR2 FYNNEI, per germline. This CDR3 is 14 amino acids long. The V end lost 2 bases, the J end lost 6 bases, and 12 bases lay between the germline ends. The CDR3 loop reads CASSEFQNRDTQYF. For the CDR3, the DNA is TGTGCCAGCAGTGAATTCCAGAACCGTGATACGCAGTATTTT.

The J gene is TRBJ2-6, the V gene TRBV19; D is undetermined. There are 17 residues in the CDR3. The ends were cut back, 5 bases at V and 1 base at J, with 15 bases in the middle. The germline CDR1 and CDR2 sequences are LNHDA and SQIVND (reference sequence). The CDR3 is CASSSQIQNSGANVLTF. The CDR3 DNA is TGTGCCAGTAGTTCGCAAATCCAGAATTCTGGGGCCAACGTCCTGACTTTC.

The rearrangement uses TRBV28 and TRBJ1-5; no reliable D call. The CDR3 has 15 residues. V was trimmed by 7 bases and J by 2 bases, leaving 15 bases between them. The germline CDR1 and CDR2 sequences are MDHEN and SYDVKM. CDR3 sequence reads: CASTPGVARNQPQHF. Written as DNA, the CDR3 is TGTGCCAGCACCCCGGGAGTGGCTCGCAATCAGCCCCAGCATTTT.

The chain carries TRBV7-9 and TRBJ1-2, with a possible D match to TRBD1 (6 bases). With 5 bases removed from V and 3 bases from J, the gap between germline ends came to 13 bases. The CDR3 loop spans 14 amino acids. Germline V gives CDR1 SEHNR, CDR2 FQNEAQ (reference sequence). This chain's CDR3 is CASSLGTSDYGYTF. In DNA, the CDR3 is TGTGCCAGCAGCCTCGGGACAAGCGACTATGGCTACACCTTC.

The chain uses TRBV15 and TRBJ1-5, with unresolved D. The germline gives CDR1 LNHNV, CDR2 YYDKDF (reference sequence). The CDR3 contains 15 residues. The V end was cut by 0 bases, the J end by 2 bases, with 8 bases between. CDR3 residues: CATSRDRHGNQPQHF. In DNA form, the CDR3 reads TGTGCCACCAGCAGAGATCGACACGGCAATCAGCCCCAGCATTTT. Full variable domain (missing parts from reference TRBV15 and TRBJ1-5): DAMVIQNPRYQVTQFGKPVTLSCSQTLNHNVMYWYQQKSSQAPKLLFHYYDKDFNNEADTPDNFQSRRPNTSFCFLDIRSPGLGDTAMYLCATSRDRHGNQPQHFGDGTRLSIL.